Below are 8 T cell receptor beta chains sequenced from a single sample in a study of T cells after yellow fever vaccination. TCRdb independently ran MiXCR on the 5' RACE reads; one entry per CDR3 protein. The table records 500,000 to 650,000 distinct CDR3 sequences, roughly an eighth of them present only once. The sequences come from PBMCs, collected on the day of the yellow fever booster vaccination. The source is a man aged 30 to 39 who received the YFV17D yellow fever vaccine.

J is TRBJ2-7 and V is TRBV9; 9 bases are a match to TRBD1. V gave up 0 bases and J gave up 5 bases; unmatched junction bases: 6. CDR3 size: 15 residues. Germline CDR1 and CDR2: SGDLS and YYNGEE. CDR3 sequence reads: CASSVATGGANEQYF. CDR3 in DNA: TGTGCCAGCAGCGTAGCTACAGGGGGCGCGAACGAGCAGTACTTC.

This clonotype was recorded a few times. The chain's CDR3 is CASGGQSSYEQYF. The CDR3 nucleotides read TGCGCCAGCGGCGGACAGAGCTCCTACGAGCAGTACTTC. This chain links TRBV5-1 with TRBJ2-7; possibly TRBD1 for D (6 bases). The V gene lost 7 bases and the J gene lost 0 bases, with 11 bases spanning the gap. The germline V gene has CDR1 SGHRS and CDR2 YFSETQ. The CDR3 is made up of 13 amino acids.

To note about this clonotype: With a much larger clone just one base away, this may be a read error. In nucleotides, the CDR3 is TGTGCCAGCAGCCAACGAGCCTACGAGCAGTACTTC. This gives the protein CASSQRAYEQYF. This chain connects TRBV3-1 to TRBJ2-7; D gene ambiguous. The germline gives CDR1 LGHDT, CDR2 YNNKEL (reference sequence). V was pared by 2 bases and J by 2 bases, with 4 bases between. The CDR3 consists of 12 residues.

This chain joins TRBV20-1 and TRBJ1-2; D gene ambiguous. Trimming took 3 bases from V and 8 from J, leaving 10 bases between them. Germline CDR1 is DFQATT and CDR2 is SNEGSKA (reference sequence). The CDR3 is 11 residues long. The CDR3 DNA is TGCAGTGCTAGTTCCGGCGTCGGCTACACCTTC. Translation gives CSASSGVGYTF.

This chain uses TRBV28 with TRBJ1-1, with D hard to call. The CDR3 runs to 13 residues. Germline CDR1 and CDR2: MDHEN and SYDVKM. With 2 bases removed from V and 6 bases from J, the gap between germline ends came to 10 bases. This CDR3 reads CASSLEVRAEAFF. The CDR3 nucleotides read TGTGCCAGCAGTTTAGAAGTTAGGGCTGAAGCTTTCTTT.

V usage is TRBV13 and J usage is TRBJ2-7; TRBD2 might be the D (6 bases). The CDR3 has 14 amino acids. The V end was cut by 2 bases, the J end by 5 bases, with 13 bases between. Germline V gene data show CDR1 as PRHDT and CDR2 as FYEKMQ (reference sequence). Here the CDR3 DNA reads TGTGCCAGCAGCTTACGAGGCGGGGCGAACGAGCAGTACTTC. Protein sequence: CASSLRGGANEQYF. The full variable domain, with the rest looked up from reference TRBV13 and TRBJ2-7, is AAGVIQSPRHLIKEKRETATLKCYPIPRHDTVYWYQQGPGQDPQFLISFYEKMQSDKGSIPDRFSAQQFSDYHSELNMSSLELGDSALYFCASSLRGGANEQYFGPGTRLTVT.

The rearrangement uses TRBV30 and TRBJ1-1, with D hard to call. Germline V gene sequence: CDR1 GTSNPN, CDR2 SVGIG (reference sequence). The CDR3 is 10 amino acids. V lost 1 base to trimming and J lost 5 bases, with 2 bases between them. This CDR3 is CAWSGTEAFF. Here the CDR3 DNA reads TGTGCCTGGAGTGGAACTGAAGCTTTCTTT.

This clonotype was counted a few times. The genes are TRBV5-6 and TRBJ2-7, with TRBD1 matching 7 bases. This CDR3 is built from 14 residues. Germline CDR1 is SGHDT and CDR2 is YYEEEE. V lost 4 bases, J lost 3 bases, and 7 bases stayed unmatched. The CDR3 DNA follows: TGTGCCAGCAGCCTGGTTACAGGGGTCTACGAGCAGTACTTC. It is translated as CASSLVTGVYEQYF. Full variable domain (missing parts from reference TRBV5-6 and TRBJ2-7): DAGVTQSPTHLIKTRGQQVTLRCSPKSGHDTVSWYQQALGQGPQFIFQYYEEEERQRGNFPDRFSGHQFPNYSSELNVNALLLGDSALYLCASSLVTGVYEQYFGPGTRLTVT.